Listed here are 18 T cell receptor beta chains from one sample, sequenced in a study of blood T cell repertoires in COVID-19. Clones were sequenced by immunoSEQ multiplex PCR, and TCRdb holds only the in-frame ones, with some missing. Of about 210,000 clones listed, around 84% are singletons. Sequenced: peripheral blood. The receptors stem from a human donor in a cohort sampled during active COVID-19.

This chain connects TRBV4-2 to TRBJ2-1, with TRBD2 as a possible D gene (5 bases). V lost 1 base to trimming and J lost 0 bases, with 13 bases between them. From germline, CDR1 is LGHNA and CDR2 YNFKEQ. The CDR3 loop spans 17 amino acids. The CDR3 region is CASSQGSGPSSYNEQFF. CDR3 nucleotides: TGTGCCAGCAGCCAAGGAAGCGGCCCTAGCTCCTACAATGAGCAGTTCTTC.

The V call is TRBV19, the J call TRBJ1-1; 7 bases fit TRBD1. With 3 bases clipped from V and 4 bases from J, the junction kept 8 bases outside the gene matches. This CDR3 comprises 15 residues. The germline V gene has CDR1 LNHDA and CDR2 SQIVND (reference sequence). Here the CDR3 reads CASSILDRVTTEAFF. CDR3 nucleotides: TGTGCCAGTAGTATTCTCGACAGGGTTACCACTGAAGCTTTCTTT.

Written as DNA, the CDR3 is TGCGCCAGCAGCTACTTGGACTGGACCGCCAATGAGCAGTTCTTC. The encoded protein is CASSYLDWTANEQFF. This chain uses TRBV5-1 with TRBJ2-1, with D possibly TRBD2 on 5 matching bases. The V end lost 3 bases, the J end lost 6 bases, and 16 bases lay between the germline ends. This CDR3 spans 15 amino acids. Germline CDR1 reads SGHRS; CDR2 reads YFSETQ.

The CDR3 reads CASSPGVGAMNTEAFF. As DNA, the CDR3 is TGCGCCAGCAGCCCCGGGGTGGGGGCCATGAACACTGAAGCTTTCTTT. The chain combines TRBV5-1 with TRBJ1-1; maybe TRBD1 (6 bases). Germline CDR1 and CDR2: SGHRS and YFSETQ. CDR3 length: 16 residues. The germline V and J ends were trimmed by 4 bases and 0 bases, with 16 bases remaining between them.

This chain links TRBV9 with TRBJ2-6; 8 nucleotides agree with TRBD2. This CDR3 comprises 18 residues. J was trimmed by 2 bases and V by 5 bases; bases with no gene match: 12. Germline loops: CDR1 SGDLS, CDR2 YYNGEE. Here the CDR3 DNA reads TGTGCCAGCAGGGGGGAGCTCGGGACTAGAGCTGGGGCCAACGTCCTGACTTTC. The encoded protein is CASRGELGTRAGANVLTF. Full variable domain (remainder filled in from reference TRBV9 and TRBJ2-6): DSGVTQTPKHLITATGQRVTLRCSPRSGDLSVYWYQQSLDQGLQFLIQYYNGEERAKGNILERFSAQQFPDLHSELNLSSLELGDSALYFCASRGELGTRAGANVLTFGAGSRLTVL.

V usage is TRBV24-1 and J usage is TRBJ2-2; tentatively, D is TRBD2 (6 bases). CDR1 and CDR2 (germline): KGHDR, SFDVKD. The ends were cut back, 2 bases at V and 2 bases at J, with 14 bases in the middle. The CDR3 has 17 amino acids. CDR3 protein: CATSDSRRGLNTGELFF. The DNA for the CDR3 is TGTGCCACCAGTGATTCCAGGCGGGGACTCAACACCGGGGAGCTGTTTTTT.

This clone was detected a few times. V and J are TRBV5-1 and TRBJ2-1; 14 nucleotides agree with TRBD2. In germline, CDR1 is SGHRS, CDR2 YFSETQ. CDR3 length: 17 residues. V dropped 4 bases and J dropped 9; count of bases not matched to a gene: 12. CDR3 amino acids: CASSAGLAGAAVREQFF. The CDR3 DNA sequence: TGCGCCAGCAGCGCGGGACTAGCGGGAGCAGCGGTTCGTGAGCAGTTCTTC. Using reference TRBV5-1 and TRBJ2-1 for the parts outside the CDR3, the full variable domain is KAGVTQTPRYLIKTRGQQVTLSCSPISGHRSVSWYQQTPGQGLQFLFEYFSETQRNKGNFPGRFSGRQFSNSRSEMNVSTLELGDSALYLCASSAGLAGAAVREQFFGPGTRLTVL.

This chain uses TRBV9 with TRBJ2-1; 9 bases are shared with TRBD2. This CDR3 is 19 amino acids long. V was clipped by 3 bases and J by 10 bases; unmatched bases: 23. CDR1 is SGDLS and CDR2 is YYNGEE in the germline V gene. The CDR3 DNA is TGTGCCAGCAGCGCCCCGGAGAGGGGAGTAGCGGGAGTCTCCACGGAGCAGTTCTTC. It specifies CASSAPERGVAGVSTEQFF. The variable domain in full, completed from reference TRBV9 and TRBJ2-1, reads DSGVTQTPKHLITATGQRVTLRCSPRSGDLSVYWYQQSLDQGLQFLIQYYNGEERAKGNILERFSAQQFPDLHSELNLSSLELGDSALYFCASSAPERGVAGVSTEQFFGPGTRLTVL.

V and J are TRBV5-4 and TRBJ1-4; TRBD1 matches 10 bases. Germline V lookup: CDR1 SGHNT, CDR2 YYREEE (reference sequence). This CDR3 is built from 16 residues. The ends lost 3 bases at V and 1 base at J; junction bases unmatched: 3. This CDR3 is CASSSRDRGTNEKLFF. Written as DNA, the CDR3 is TGTGCCAGCAGCTCCCGGGACAGGGGAACTAATGAAAAACTGTTTTTT.

The chain employs TRBV18 and TRBJ2-3, with TRBD2 matching 7 bases. V dropped 2 bases and J dropped 3; count of bases not matched to a gene: 8. CDR3 length: 16 amino acids. Germline assignment: CDR1 KGHSH and CDR2 LQKENI. CDR3 in amino acids: CASSPESGGGTDTQYF. The CDR3 DNA follows: TGTGCCAGCTCACCAGAGTCCGGGGGAGGGACAGATACGCAGTATTTT.

The V call is TRBV5-1, the J call TRBJ1-1, with 7 bases aligning to TRBD1. J was trimmed by 5 bases and V by 5 bases; bases with no gene match: 15. CDR1 and CDR2 (germline): SGHRS, YFSETQ. CDR3 length: 16 amino acids. CDR3: CASSFRGAEGWTEAFF. The CDR3 DNA reads as TGCGCCAGCAGTTTCAGGGGGGCTGAGGGATGGACTGAAGCTTTCTTT.

This sequence joins TRBV5-8 and TRBJ2-2, with a weak D call TRBD1 (6 bases). The CDR3 has 14 residues. The V end lost 3 bases, the J end lost 0 bases, and 6 bases lay between the germline ends. Germline V gene lookup returns CDR1 SGHTS and CDR2 YDEGEE. The CDR3 nucleotides read TGTGCCAGCAGCTGGGGGCCGAACACCGGGGAGCTGTTTTTT. Amino acid sequence: CASSWGPNTGELFF.

V and J are TRBV11-2 and TRBJ2-7, with TRBD1 as a possible D gene (5 bases). Trimming cost V 4 bases and J 2 bases, with 12 bases left between them. The CDR3 is 14 amino acids. The germline gives CDR1 SGHAT, CDR2 FQNNGV. CDR3 in DNA: TGTGCCAGCAGCTATATGGGGCTAACCTACGAGCAGTACTTC. This translates into CASSYMGLTYEQYF. The whole variable domain, filled in from reference TRBV11-2 and TRBJ2-7, reads EAGVAQSPRYKIIEKRQSVAFWCNPISGHATLYWYQQILGQGPKLLIQFQNNGVVDDSQLPKDRFSAERLKGVDSTLKIQPAKLEDSAVYLCASSYMGLTYEQYFGPGTRLTVT.

CDR3 residues: CASSLGFLNTEAFF. In DNA form, the CDR3 reads TGTGCCAGCTCACTCGGGTTTCTGAACACTGAAGCTTTCTTT. V gene TRBV18 combines with J gene TRBJ1-1, with D unresolved. The CDR3 loop spans 14 amino acids. V dropped 4 bases and J dropped 0 bases, with 9 bases sitting between them. Germline CDR1 and CDR2: KGHSH and LQKENI.

This CDR3 reads CASASGRAGEQFF. The CDR3 coding sequence is TGTGCCAGCGCTAGCGGGAGGGCCGGTGAGCAGTTCTTC. This chain uses TRBV12-3 or TRBV12-4 with TRBJ2-1, with 12 bases matching TRBD2. Losses at the gene ends were 8 bases for V and 9 bases for J; bases not matched to a gene: 5. The CDR3 has 13 residues.

V and J are TRBV11-2 and TRBJ1-1; possible D gene TRBD1, 5 bases. The CDR3 contains 15 residues. CDR1 SGHAT and CDR2 FQNNGV come from the germline V gene. V was clipped by 2 bases and J by 1 base, with 11 bases between them. CDR3 nucleotides: TGTGCCAGCAGCTTACGGGCAGGGTGGAACACTGAAGCTTTCTTT. Its translation is CASSLRAGWNTEAFF. Together with reference TRBV11-2 and TRBJ1-1, the CDR3 gives the full variable domain: EAGVAQSPRYKIIEKRQSVAFWCNPISGHATLYWYQQILGQGPKLLIQFQNNGVVDDSQLPKDRFSAERLKGVDSTLKIQPAKLEDSAVYLCASSLRAGWNTEAFFGQGTRLTVV.

This clone was detected once. The V call is TRBV10-3, the J call TRBJ1-1, with D perhaps matching TRBD1 (6 bases). The CDR3 contains 17 residues. From germline, CDR1 is ENHRY and CDR2 SYGVKD. V lost 5 bases and J 4 bases, leaving 23 bases between the germline ends. For the CDR3, the DNA is TGTGCCATCAGTTTCTTGGGGGCGGGGGATAGGTTCACTGAAGCTTTCTTT. Its translation is CAISFLGAGDRFTEAFF.

The V call is TRBV7-2, the J call TRBJ2-1; 7 bases are shared with TRBD2. Looked up from germline, CDR1 is SGHTA and CDR2 is FQGNSA. The CDR3 covers 15 residues. V was clipped by 5 bases and J by 10 bases; unmatched bases: 14. CDR3 in DNA: TGTGCCAGCAGCGCCTTTGCCGGTTTTAGCGGGGAGCAGTTCTTC. Its translation is CASSAFAGFSGEQFF.